A selection of T cell receptor beta chains follows, all from one sample in a study of cytomegalovirus exposure and HLA in healthy donors. Assay: immunoSEQ multiplex PCR; the TCRdb copy retains only in-frame clones and omits some. There are around 150,000 clones in the sample; approximately 68% occur only once, and approximately 2.1% lies in the top ten. The sequenced sample was PBMCs. The receptor source for this set is a man aged 35 to 55 in good health and CMV-seronegative. Both conserved end residues are part of each CDR3. D genes are given only for firm matches. Size is stated for part of the rows, as once, few or many counts, or as a class when the clone is expanded.

V: TRBV9
J: TRBJ2-3
D: TRBD2
size: -
CDR3: CASSVRTSGRDTQYF
DNA: TGTGCCAGCAGCGTCAGGACTAGCGGACGAGATACGCAGTATTTT

V: TRBV4-1
J: TRBJ2-7
D: TRBD1
size: -
CDR3: CASSQGQGAREQYF
DNA: TGCGCCAGCAGCCAAGGACAGGGGGCCAGGGAGCAGTACTTC

V: TRBV30
J: TRBJ1-2
D: -
size: -
CDR3: CAWNGDSRSYTF
DNA: TGTGCCTGGAACGGGGACTCAAGGAGCTACACCTTC

V: TRBV15
J: TRBJ2-5
D: -
size: -
CDR3: CATSRSQQNQETQYF
DNA: TGTGCCACCAGCAGATCCCAACAGAACCAAGAGACCCAGTACTTC

V: TRBV30
J: TRBJ2-7
D: TRBD1
size: -
CDR3: CAWGTGGTYEQYF
DNA: TGTGCCTGGGGGACAGGGGGAACCTACGAGCAGTACTTC

V: TRBV6-1
J: TRBJ1-2
D: TRBD1
size: -
CDR3: CASRWDRSNYGYTF
DNA: TGTGCCAGCAGGTGGGACAGATCTAACTATGGCTACACCTTC

V: TRBV5-4
J: TRBJ2-1
D: TRBD2
size: -
CDR3: CASSLAYKTSGSYNEQFF
DNA: TGTGCCAGCAGCTTAGCGTATAAGACTAGCGGTTCCTACAATGAGCAGTTCTTC

V: TRBV7-9
J: TRBJ1-1
D: TRBD1
size: -
CDR3: CASSRNRGLGNTEAFF
DNA: TGTGCCAGCAGCCGTAACAGGGGGCTGGGGAACACTGAAGCTTTCTTT

V: TRBV19
J: TRBJ1-5
D: -
size: -
CDR3: CASSAGVGNQPQHF
DNA: TGTGCCAGTAGCGCAGGGGTCGGCAATCAGCCCCAGCATTTT

V: TRBV19
J: TRBJ1-1
D: -
size: -
CDR3: CASSPDPERELRF
DNA: TGTGCCAGTAGCCCGGATCCAGAGAGGGAACTTCGCTTT

V: TRBV7-2
J: TRBJ2-2
D: TRBD1
size: -
CDR3: CASSRRQGLTGELFF
DNA: TGTGCCAGCAGCCGAAGACAGGGGCTCACCGGGGAGCTGTTTTTT

V: TRBV2
J: TRBJ2-5
D: TRBD1
size: -
CDR3: CASILGQGVTQYF
DNA: TGTGCCAGCATTCTCGGACAGGGGGTCACCCAGTACTTC

V: TRBV7-8
J: TRBJ2-7
D: TRBD2
size: -
CDR3: CASSLVSSGRPYEQYF
DNA: TGTGCCAGCAGCTTAGTTTCTAGCGGGAGGCCCTACGAGCAGTACTTC

V: TRBV6-1
J: TRBJ1-3
D: -
size: -
CDR3: CASTSKRLNTIYF
DNA: TGTGCCAGCACCTCGAAGAGGTTGAACACCATATATTTT

V: TRBV6-1
J: TRBJ1-1
D: -
size: -
CDR3: CASSEPTGLTEAFF
DNA: TGTGCCAGCAGTGAGCCCACAGGGCTCACTGAAGCTTTCTTT

V: TRBV5-1
J: TRBJ1-2
D: TRBD1
size: -
CDR3: CASSLEGTGGGYTF
DNA: TGCGCCAGCAGCTTGGAGGGGACAGGGGGCGGCTACACCTTC

V: TRBV4-2
J: TRBJ2-7
D: -
size: -
CDR3: CASSPIGQTYEQYF
DNA: TGTGCCAGCAGCCCCATCGGACAGACCTACGAGCAGTACTTC

V: TRBV5-4
J: TRBJ2-6
D: -
size: -
CDR3: CASSFRDFGVGANVLTF
DNA: TGTGCCAGCAGCTTCCGGGACTTCGGGGTGGGGGCCAACGTCCTGACTTTC

V: TRBV15
J: TRBJ2-7
D: -
size: -
CDR3: CATSRLDGSYEQYF
DNA: TGTGCCACCAGCAGGTTAGATGGCTCCTACGAGCAGTACTTC

V: TRBV13
J: TRBJ1-2
D: -
size: -
CDR3: CASSYGQNPGGYTF
DNA: TGTGCCAGCAGCTATGGACAGAACCCCGGGGGCTACACCTTC

V: TRBV20-1
J: TRBJ2-1
D: TRBD2
size: -
CDR3: CSARTSDEQFF
DNA: TGCAGTGCCCGGACTAGCGATGAGCAGTTCTTC

V: TRBV6-5
J: TRBJ1-1
D: TRBD1
size: -
CDR3: CASSYPGQGGTEAFF
DNA: TGTGCCAGCAGTTACCCGGGACAGGGTGGGACTGAAGCTTTCTTT

V: TRBV4-1
J: TRBJ1-1
D: -
size: few
CDR3: CASSPLFQSYTEAFF
DNA: TGCGCCAGCAGCCCCCTTTTCCAGTCGTACACTGAAGCTTTCTTT

V: TRBV27
J: TRBJ1-2
D: -
size: -
CDR3: CASSPRGIYGYTF
DNA: TGTGCCAGCAGCCCCCGGGGGATCTATGGCTACACCTTC

V: TRBV11-2
J: TRBJ2-2
D: -
size: -
CDR3: CASSFAPQGAGELFF
DNA: TGTGCCAGCAGCTTTGCCCCCCAGGGTGCCGGGGAGCTGTTTTTT

V: TRBV2
J: TRBJ2-3
D: TRBD2
size: -
CDR3: CASRGLAGDPPDTQYF
DNA: TGTGCCAGCAGAGGACTAGCGGGGGACCCACCAGATACGCAGTATTTT

V: TRBV2
J: TRBJ2-5
D: TRBD2
size: -
CDR3: CASNRLAEEETQYF
DNA: TGTGCCAGCAACCGACTAGCGGAGGAAGAGACCCAGTACTTC

V: TRBV5-5
J: TRBJ1-5
D: -
size: -
CDR3: CASSPPGPQHF
DNA: TGTGCCAGCAGTCCCCCAGGGCCCCAGCATTTT

V: TRBV28
J: TRBJ1-5
D: -
size: -
CDR3: CASSGNQPQHF
DNA: TGCGCCAGTTCTGGCAATCAGCCCCAGCATTTT

V: TRBV13
J: TRBJ1-1
D: TRBD1
size: -
CDR3: CASSPRTGGMAFF
DNA: TGTGCCAGCAGCCCGAGGACAGGAGGGATGGCTTTCTTT

V: TRBV5-1
J: TRBJ1-6
D: -
size: -
CDR3: CASSSRDRSPLHF
DNA: TGCGCCAGCAGCTCCCGGGATCGTTCACCCCTCCACTTT

V: TRBV29-1
J: TRBJ2-7
D: TRBD1
size: -
CDR3: CSVEGQGAYEQYF
DNA: TGCAGCGTAGAGGGACAGGGAGCCTACGAGCAGTACTTC

V: TRBV7-2
J: TRBJ2-2
D: -
size: once
CDR3: CASSLGGLTGELFF
DNA: TGTGCCAGCAGCTTAGGGGGACTCACCGGGGAGCTGTTTTTT

V: TRBV19
J: TRBJ1-1
D: -
size: -
CDR3: CASEAGSGWNTEAFF
DNA: TGTGCCAGTGAGGCGGGGTCCGGCTGGAACACTGAAGCTTTCTTT

V: TRBV9
J: TRBJ2-1
D: TRBD2
size: few
CDR3: CASTPRRGGYNEQFF
DNA: TGTGCCAGCACCCCCCGCCGGGGGGGCTACAATGAGCAGTTCTTC

V: TRBV5-4
J: TRBJ2-3
D: -
size: -
CDR3: CASSFGMGAPVPDTQYF
DNA: TGTGCCAGCAGCTTTGGTATGGGGGCCCCAGTCCCAGATACGCAGTATTTT

V: TRBV9
J: TRBJ1-2
D: TRBD1
size: -
CDR3: CASSVGTGWGYGYTF
DNA: TGTGCCAGCAGCGTGGGGACAGGCTGGGGCTATGGCTACACCTTC

V: TRBV28
J: TRBJ1-1
D: -
size: -
CDR3: CASGLDSNTEAFF
DNA: TGTGCCAGCGGCCTCGACAGTAACACTGAAGCTTTCTTT

V: TRBV11-2
J: TRBJ2-2
D: TRBD2
size: few
CDR3: CASSLVETGLARTGELFF
DNA: TGTGCCAGCAGCTTAGTTGAAACGGGACTAGCTCGGACCGGGGAGCTGTTTTTT

V: TRBV5-6
J: TRBJ2-3
D: TRBD2
size: -
CDR3: CASSLGPTSGRSLQYF
DNA: TGTGCCAGCAGCTTGGGGCCTACTAGCGGGAGGAGTTTGCAGTATTTT

V: TRBV6-5
J: TRBJ1-4
D: -
size: -
CDR3: CASSYAGYYEKLFF
DNA: TGTGCCAGCAGTTACGCGGGATACTACGAAAAACTGTTTTTT

V: TRBV2
J: TRBJ2-1
D: TRBD2
size: few
CDR3: CASRFGGGTYNEQFF
DNA: TGTGCCAGCAGATTCGGCGGGGGAACGTACAATGAGCAGTTCTTC

V: TRBV25-1
J: TRBJ1-5
D: TRBD1
size: -
CDR3: CASSASGTDLQPQHF
DNA: TGTGCCAGCAGTGCCTCCGGGACAGACTTACAGCCCCAGCATTTT

V: TRBV18
J: TRBJ2-3
D: -
size: -
CDR3: CASSPVPGGTDTQYF
DNA: TGTGCCAGCTCCCCTGTCCCAGGGGGCACAGATACGCAGTATTTT

V: TRBV4-1
J: TRBJ1-2
D: TRBD1
size: -
CDR3: CASSQDRYRGNYGYTF
DNA: TGCGCCAGCAGCCAAGATAGGTACAGGGGGAACTATGGCTACACCTTC

V: TRBV18
J: TRBJ2-1
D: -
size: -
CDR3: CASSPGREYNEQFF
DNA: TGTGCCAGCTCACCAGGGCGGGAATACAATGAGCAGTTCTTC